This paragraph reports one TCR beta chain. Profiling relied on immunoSEQ multiplex PCR, and the TCRdb table lists in-frame clones only, not all of them. The sample shows about 120,000 clones, more than 80% of them seen only once. This sample is drawn from a study of blood T cell repertoires in COVID-19. The wider study: T cells, B-cell-depleted T cells, or PBMCs supplied cDNA or gDNA.

Germline CDR1 and CDR2: MDHEN and SYDVKM. V lost 6 bases, J lost 4 bases, and 15 bases lay in between. This CDR3 is 14 amino acids long. V usage is TRBV28 and J usage is TRBJ1-2; D not certain. Sequenced input: peripheral blood. The TCR comes from a human donor in a cohort sampled during active COVID-19. DNA for the CDR3: TGTGCCAGCAGACCTGCGGGCGCGAGCTATGGCTACACCTTC. Protein product: CASRPAGASYGYTF.